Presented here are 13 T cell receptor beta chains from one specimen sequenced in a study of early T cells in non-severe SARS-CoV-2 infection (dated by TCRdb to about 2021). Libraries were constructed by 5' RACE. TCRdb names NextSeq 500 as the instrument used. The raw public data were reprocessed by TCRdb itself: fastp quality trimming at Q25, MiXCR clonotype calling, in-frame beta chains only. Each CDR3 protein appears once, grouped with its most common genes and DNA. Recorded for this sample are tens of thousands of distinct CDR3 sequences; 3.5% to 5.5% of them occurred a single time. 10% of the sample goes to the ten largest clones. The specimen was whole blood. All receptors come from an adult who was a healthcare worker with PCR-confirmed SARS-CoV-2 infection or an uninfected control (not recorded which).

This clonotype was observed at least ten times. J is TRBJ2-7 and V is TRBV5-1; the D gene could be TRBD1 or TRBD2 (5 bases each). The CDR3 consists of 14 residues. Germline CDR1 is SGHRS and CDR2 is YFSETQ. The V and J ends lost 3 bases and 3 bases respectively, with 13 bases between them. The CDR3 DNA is TGCGCCAGCAGCTGGCGACTGGGGGACTACGAGCAGTACTTC. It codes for CASSWRLGDYEQYF. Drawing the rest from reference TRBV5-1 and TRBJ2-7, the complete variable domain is KAGVTQTPRYLIKTRGQQVTLSCSPISGHRSVSWYQQTPGQGLQFLFEYFSETQRNKGNFPGRFSGRQFSNSRSEMNVSTLELGDSALYLCASSWRLGDYEQYFGPGTRLTVT.

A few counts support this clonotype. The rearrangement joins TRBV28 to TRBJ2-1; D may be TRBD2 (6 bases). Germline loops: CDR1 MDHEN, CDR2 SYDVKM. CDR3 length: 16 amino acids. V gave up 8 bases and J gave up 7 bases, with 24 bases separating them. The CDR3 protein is CASSPSGTPRINEQFF. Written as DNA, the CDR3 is TGTGCCAGCTCTCCGTCCGGGACTCCTAGGATTAATGAGCAGTTCTTC. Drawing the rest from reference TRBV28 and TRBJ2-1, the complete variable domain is DVKVTQSSRYLVKRTGEKVFLECVQDMDHENMFWYRQDPGLGLRLIYFSYDVKMKEKGDIPEGYSVSREKKERFSLILESASTNQTSMYLCASSPSGTPRINEQFFGPGTRLTVL.

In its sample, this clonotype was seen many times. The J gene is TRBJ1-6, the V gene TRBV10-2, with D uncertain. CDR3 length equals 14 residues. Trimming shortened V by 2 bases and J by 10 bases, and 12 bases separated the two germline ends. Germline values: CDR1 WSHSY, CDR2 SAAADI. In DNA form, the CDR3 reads TGCGCCAGCAGTGAGGGAGGTAGCGGCTCACCCCTCCACTTT. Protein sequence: CASSEGGSGSPLHF.

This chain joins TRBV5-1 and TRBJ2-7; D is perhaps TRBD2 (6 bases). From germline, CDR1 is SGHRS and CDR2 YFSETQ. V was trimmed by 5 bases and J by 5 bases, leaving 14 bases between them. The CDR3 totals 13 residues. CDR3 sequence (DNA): TGCGCCAGCAGGAGGGAGGTACCGGACGAGCAGTACTTC. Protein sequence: CASRREVPDEQYF.

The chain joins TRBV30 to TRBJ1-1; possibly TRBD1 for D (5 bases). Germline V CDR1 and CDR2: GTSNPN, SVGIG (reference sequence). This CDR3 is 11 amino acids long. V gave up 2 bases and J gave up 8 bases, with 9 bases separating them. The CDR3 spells CAWSSGPEAFF. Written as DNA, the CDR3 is TGTGCCTGGAGTTCGGGACCAGAAGCTTTCTTT.

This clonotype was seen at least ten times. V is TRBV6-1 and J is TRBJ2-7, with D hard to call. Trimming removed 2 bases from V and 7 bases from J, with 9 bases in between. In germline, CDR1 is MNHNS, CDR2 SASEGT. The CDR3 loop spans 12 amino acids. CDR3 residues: CASSETFGEQYF. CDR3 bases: TGTGCCAGCAGTGAAACTTTCGGAGAGCAGTACTTC.

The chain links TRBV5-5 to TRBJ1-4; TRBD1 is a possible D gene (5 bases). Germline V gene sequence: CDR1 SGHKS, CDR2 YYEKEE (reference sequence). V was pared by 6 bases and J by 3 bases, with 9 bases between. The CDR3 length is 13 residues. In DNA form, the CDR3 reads TGTGCCAGCAAAGGGACCTCTAATGAAAAACTGTTTTTT. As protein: CASKGTSNEKLFF.

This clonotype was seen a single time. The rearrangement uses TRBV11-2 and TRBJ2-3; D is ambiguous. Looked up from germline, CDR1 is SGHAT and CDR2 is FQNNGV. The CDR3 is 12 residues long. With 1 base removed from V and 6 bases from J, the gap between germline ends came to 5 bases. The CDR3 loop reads CASSLGLDTQYF. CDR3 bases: TGTGCCAGCAGCTTAGGTTTGGATACGCAGTATTTT.

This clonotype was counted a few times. DNA for the CDR3: TGTGCCAGCAGCTTTCTGCCAGGGGCACGGAACACTGAAGCTTTCTTT. Translated: CASSFLPGARNTEAFF. The V call is TRBV7-3, the J call TRBJ1-1; D is perhaps TRBD1 (6 bases). Trimming removed 3 bases at V and 1 base at J, with 15 bases between. Germline CDR1 reads SGHTA; CDR2 reads FQGTGA. This CDR3 region has 16 residues.

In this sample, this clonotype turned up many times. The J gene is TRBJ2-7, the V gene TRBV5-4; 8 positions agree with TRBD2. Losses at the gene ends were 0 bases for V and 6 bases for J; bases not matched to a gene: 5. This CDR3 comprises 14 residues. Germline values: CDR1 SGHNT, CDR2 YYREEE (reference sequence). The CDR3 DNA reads TGTGCCAGCAGCTTGGGAAGCGGGAGCGGCGAGCAGTACTTC. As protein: CASSLGSGSGEQYF.

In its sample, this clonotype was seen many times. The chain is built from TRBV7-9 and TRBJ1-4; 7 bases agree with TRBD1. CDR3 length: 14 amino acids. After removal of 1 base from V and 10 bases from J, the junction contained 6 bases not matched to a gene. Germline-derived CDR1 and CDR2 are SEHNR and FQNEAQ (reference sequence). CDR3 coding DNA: TGTGCCAGCAGCTTAGAGGGGGCTTTACGAAAACTGTTTTTT. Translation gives CASSLEGALRKLFF.

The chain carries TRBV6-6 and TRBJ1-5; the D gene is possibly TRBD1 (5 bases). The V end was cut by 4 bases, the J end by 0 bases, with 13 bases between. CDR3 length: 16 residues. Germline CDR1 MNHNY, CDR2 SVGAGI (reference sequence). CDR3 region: CASSFTRQISNQPQHF. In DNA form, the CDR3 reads TGTGCCAGCAGTTTCACTCGACAGATTAGCAATCAGCCCCAGCATTTT.

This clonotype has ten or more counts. CDR3 in DNA: TGTGCCAGCAGCCGAATTCCGGAAAACACCGGGGAGCTGTTTTTT. This encodes CASSRIPENTGELFF. The chain employs TRBV7-9 and TRBJ2-2; D uncertain. Germline assignment: CDR1 SEHNR and CDR2 FQNEAQ (reference sequence). The CDR3 length is 15 residues. Trimming removed 5 bases at V and 2 bases at J, with 12 bases between.